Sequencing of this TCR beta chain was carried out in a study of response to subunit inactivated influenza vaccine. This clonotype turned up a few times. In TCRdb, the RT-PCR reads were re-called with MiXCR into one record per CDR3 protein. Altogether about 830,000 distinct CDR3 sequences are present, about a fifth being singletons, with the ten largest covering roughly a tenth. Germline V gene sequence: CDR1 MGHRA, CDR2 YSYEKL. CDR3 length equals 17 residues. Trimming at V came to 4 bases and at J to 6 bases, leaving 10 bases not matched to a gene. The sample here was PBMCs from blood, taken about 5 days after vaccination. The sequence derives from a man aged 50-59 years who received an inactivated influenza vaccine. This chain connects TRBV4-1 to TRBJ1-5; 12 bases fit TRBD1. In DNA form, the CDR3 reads TGCGCCAGCAGCCGACGACTCGGGACAGGGGGCGGTCAGCCCCAGCATTTT. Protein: CASSRRLGTGGGQPQHF.